The clone carrying this TCR beta chain is a singleton in its sample. Being one base from a much bigger clone, this may be a read error. This entry comes from a study of T cells in Graves' hyperthyroidism and ophthalmopathy. This CDR3 is built from 12 residues. Germline CDR1 MNHEY, CDR2 SVGAGI. TCR beta CDR3 regions were amplified from RNA transcripts. The TCR CDR3 was amplified in a first-round RT-PCR using the HTBI primer set. TCRdb reanalysed the multiplex PCR reads using MiXCR and keeps one entry per CDR3 protein. The table records about 350,000 distinct CDR3 sequences, around 14% of them present only once.

The sequenced sample consisted of blood. This sequence joins TRBV6-5 and TRBJ2-2; no clear D. The source of this sequence is a woman in her 30s with Graves' hyperthyroidism. The CDR3 reads CAGSYAAGELFF. Here the CDR3 DNA reads TGTGCCGGCAGTTACGCGGCCGGGGAGCTGTTTTTT.